This TCR beta chain was observed in a study of molecular identifiers for immune sequencing clone quantification. General study results and limits: Spiked TCR RNA from one Jurkat cell reportedly showed up when mixed among roughly 1 million naive cells.

Sorting was used to obtain naive CD8 T cells (CD8+CD4-CCR7+CD45RA+). As concerns this clonotype: What it recognizes is unknown.

V lost 0 bases and J lost 2, with 22 bases in between. This CDR3 region has 19 residues. The V gene's germline CDR1 is ENHRY and CDR2 SYGVKD. Previously described methods with listed TCR primers produced the bulk TCR libraries. Each CDR3 protein is one row after TCRdb ran MiXCR on the PCR reads. The sample has 300,000 to 350,000 distinct CDR3 sequences; over 20% are singletons. The chain employs TRBV10-3 and TRBJ1-2; D unresolved. The clonotype originates from a human donor in good health. Some libraries in this study had Jurkat cell RNA spiked in. Sequencing was performed on naive CD8+ T cells from blood, with Jurkat cell RNA spiked in. Subset here: FACS-sorted CD8+CD4-CCR7+CD45RA+ naive T cells. This CDR3 is CAISESKGKTRNVNYGYTF. As DNA, the CDR3 is TGTGCCATCAGTGAGTCGAAAGGAAAAACACGGAATGTAAACTATGGCTACACCTTC.